This T cell receptor beta chain was observed in a study of CD8 T cells in ankylosing spondylitis. Quantitative 5'-RACE with molecular barcodes was used to make the TCR beta libraries. TCRdb re-called the 5' RACE reads with MiXCR, one entry per CDR3 protein. The sample has 300,000 to 400,000 distinct CDR3 sequences, under 25% seen once; the top ten hold about 15%. Many counts were recorded for this clonotype. Its antigen remains unknown. Germline-derived CDR1 and CDR2 are SQVTM and ANQGSEA. This CDR3 is built from 14 residues. The V segment lost 4 bases and the J segment 3 bases; nucleotides outside the gene matches: 4. Study-wide findings and caveats: Some motif variants had been reported before (in reactive arthritis synovial fluid and blood). Clones linked to disease were reported to show significant enrichment in matched ankylosing spondylitis synovial fluid. Ankylosing spondylitis blood appeared to be characterized by a TCR beta motif of eight or nine highly homologous variants. Clones linked to disease, bearing a CD8+ phenotype, were relatively rare in peripheral blood.

The TCR comes from a male donor with ankylosing spondylitis. The gene calls are TRBV29-1 and TRBJ2-1; TRBD2 agrees at 9 bases. Sequences were obtained from blood, either unsorted or a sorted T cell fraction (not recorded which). CDR3 sequence reads: CSVAGTSRYNEQFF. The CDR3 region has the DNA TGCAGCGTTGCCGGGACTAGCCGCTACAATGAGCAGTTCTTC.